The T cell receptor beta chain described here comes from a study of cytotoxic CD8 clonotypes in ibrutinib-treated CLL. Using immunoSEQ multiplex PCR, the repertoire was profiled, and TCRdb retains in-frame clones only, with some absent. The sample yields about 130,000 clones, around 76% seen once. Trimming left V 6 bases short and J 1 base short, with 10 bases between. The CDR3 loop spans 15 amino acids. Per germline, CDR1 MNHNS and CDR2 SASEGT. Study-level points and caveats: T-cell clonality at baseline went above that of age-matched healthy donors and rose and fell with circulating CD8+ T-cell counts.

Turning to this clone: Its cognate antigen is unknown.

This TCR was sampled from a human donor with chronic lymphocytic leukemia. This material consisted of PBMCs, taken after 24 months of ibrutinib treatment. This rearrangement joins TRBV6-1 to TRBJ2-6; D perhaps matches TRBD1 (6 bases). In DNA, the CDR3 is TGTGCCAGCAGCAGGACAGCTTCTGGGGCCAACGTCCTGACTTTC. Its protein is CASSRTASGANVLTF.